These 18 T cell receptor beta chains came from one sample sequenced in a study of blood T cells in healthy people across ages (dated by TCRdb to between 2015 and 2016). The library was obtained by 5' RACE. Sequencing relied on an Illumina HiSeq 2500. The second PCR ran for roughly 7 to 11 cycles and used a J-beta primer mix along with a sample-barcoded 5' primer. The raw public data were reprocessed by TCRdb itself: fastp quality trimming at Q25, MiXCR clonotype calling, in-frame beta chains only. Rows matching on CDR3 protein sequence are summarized as one entry with the most common DNA and genes. Here the sample has roughly 800,000 distinct CDR3 sequences; 35% to 40% occur a single time. The ten largest clonotypes hold approximately 13% of the sample. The specimen sequenced was blood. These receptors came from a man aged 18 to 35 in good health.

The CDR3: CASSKGGVDPYRVAVFF. The CDR3 DNA follows: TGTGCCAGCAGCAAAGGAGGGGTGGACCCCTACCGAGTAGCGGTGTTTTTT. The chain couples TRBV21-1 to TRBJ2-2; the table gives TRBD2 as D, unverified against the DNA. TRBV21-1 corresponds to a pseudogene. The CDR3 runs 17 residues.

This chain connects TRBV6-5 to TRBJ1-2, with D maybe TRBD1 (6 bases). V was pared by 4 bases and J by 3 bases, with 15 bases between. Germline V CDR1 and CDR2: MNHEY, SVGAGI. The CDR3 is 15 amino acids. The CDR3 here is CASSSTGLYDYGYTF. CDR3 sequence (DNA): TGTGCCAGCAGTTCCACAGGGCTTTATGACTATGGCTACACCTTC.

The chain couples TRBV20-1 to TRBJ2-7, with a tentative D call TRBD1 (5 bases). V shed 4 bases and J shed 4 bases, with 14 bases lying between them. The CDR3 has 13 amino acids. CDR1 and CDR2 from the germline V gene are DFQATT and SNEGSKA (reference sequence). CDR3 region: CSATRATMYEQYF. CDR3 in DNA: TGCAGTGCTACCAGGGCAACGATGTACGAGCAGTACTTC.

V is TRBV7-9 and J is TRBJ1-1, with D maybe TRBD1 (5 bases). The CDR3 sequence is 13 residues long. CDR1 and CDR2 (germline): SEHNR, FQNEAQ (reference sequence). V was trimmed by 2 bases and J by 10 bases, leaving 14 bases between them. The CDR3 coding sequence is TGTGCCAGCAGCTTATCGTCAGGGTGGCTAGCTTTCTTT. Translation gives CASSLSSGWLAFF.

The genes are TRBV12-3 or TRBV12-4 and TRBJ2-2; D assignment may be TRBD1 or TRBD2 (6 bases each). The germline V and J ends were trimmed by 6 bases and 7 bases, with 18 bases remaining between them. This CDR3 has 15 amino acids. CDR3 nucleotide sequence: TGTGCCAGCAGCCCCTGGTTGGAGGGGGGCGGGGAGCTGTTTTTT. This encodes CASSPWLEGGGELFF.

The chain combines TRBV16 with TRBJ1-5; D not certain. V was clipped by 8 bases and J by 4 bases, with 12 bases between them. CDR3 length: 13 residues. Germline CDR1 reads KGHSY; CDR2 reads FQNENV. DNA of the CDR3: TGTGCCAGCGGTCGGCGGGAGAATCAGCCCCAGCATTTT. Amino acids: CASGRRENQPQHF.

The rearrangement links TRBV25-1 to TRBJ2-3; D may correspond to TRBD1 or TRBD2 (7 bases each). Trimming pared 4 bases from V and 1 base from J, leaving 15 bases between. Germline V gene lookup returns CDR1 MGHDK and CDR2 SYGVNS. CDR3 length equals 16 residues. CDR3 nucleotides: TGTGCCAGCAGTGTCTCGTCAGGGGGGGGCACAGATACGCAGTATTTT. Protein sequence: CASSVSSGGGTDTQYF.

The V call is TRBV2, the J call TRBJ2-1; 9 bases align to TRBD1. Matching the DNA end better, TRBJ2-7 makes the J call doubtful. CDR3 length: 15 amino acids. The germline gives CDR1 SNHLY, CDR2 FYNNEI. The CDR3: CASSPGTGNYNEQYF. In DNA, the CDR3 is TGTGCCAGCAGTCCCGGGACAGGGAACTACAATGAGCAGTACTTC.

Ten or more counts support this clonotype. This chain links TRBV4-2 with TRBJ2-7; 9 nucleotides agree with TRBD1. The CDR3 is 15 residues long. Germline V gene lookup returns CDR1 LGHNA and CDR2 YNFKEQ. With 4 bases clipped from V and 0 bases from J, the junction kept 4 bases outside the gene matches. As DNA, the CDR3 is TGTGCCAGCAGCCGCACAGGGGGCCACTCCTACGAGCAGTACTTC. It yields the protein CASSRTGGHSYEQYF.

The sample holds a few counts of this clonotype. This sequence joins TRBV4-2 and TRBJ1-2; weak D call: TRBD1 (6 bases). The CDR3 is 13 residues long. With 0 bases removed from V and 7 bases from J, the gap between germline ends came to 9 bases. From germline, CDR1 is LGHNA and CDR2 YNFKEQ. Here the CDR3 DNA reads TGTGCCAGCAGCCAAGATATGGGGGCTGGCTACACCTTC. Translation gives CASSQDMGAGYTF.

This clonotype showed up many times. J is TRBJ1-2 and V is TRBV28; maybe TRBD1 (5 bases). CDR1 MDHEN and CDR2 SYDVKM come from the germline V gene. The CDR3 covers 14 residues. V was clipped by 2 bases and J by 3 bases, with 10 bases between them. The CDR3 sequence is CASSLVGGDYGYTF. The CDR3 bases are TGTGCCAGCAGTTTAGTGGGGGGAGACTATGGCTACACCTTC.

The chain is built from TRBV5-1 and TRBJ1-2; 8 nucleotides agree with TRBD1. CDR3 length: 16 residues. V shed 0 bases and J 7 bases; nucleotides not matched to a gene: 11. The germline V gene encodes CDR1 SGHRS and CDR2 YFSETQ. CDR3 amino acids: CASSLEQGGTPSGYTF. The CDR3 coding sequence is TGCGCCAGCAGCTTGGAACAGGGGGGAACGCCGTCTGGCTACACCTTC.

In this sample, this clonotype turned up many times. The chain carries TRBV7-8 and TRBJ1-2, with TRBD1 as a possible D gene (6 bases). Germline values: CDR1 SGHVS, CDR2 FQNEAQ. Trimming removed 4 bases from V and 5 bases from J, with 11 bases in between. CDR3 size: 13 residues. In DNA form, the CDR3 reads TGTGCCAGCAGCTCCCGGACAGATTATGGCTACACCTTC. Encoded protein: CASSSRTDYGYTF.

This clonotype was counted once. Being one base from a much bigger clone, this may be a read error. CDR3 region: CASSRGFPKETQFF. CDR3 in DNA: TGTGCTAGCAGCCGCGGGTTTCCCAAAGAGACCCAGTTCTTC. The chain links TRBV7-7 to TRBJ2-1, with TRBD2 as a possible D gene (5 bases). The CDR3 is made up of 14 amino acids. CDR1 is SSHAT, CDR2 FNYEAQ, per germline (reference sequence).

About this clonotype: One base away lies a much larger clone, so this may be a sequencing read error. The chain joins TRBV19 to TRBJ1-2; D not certain. This CDR3 has 14 amino acids. Germline V gives CDR1 LNHDA, CDR2 SQIVND (reference sequence). Trimming removed 9 bases from V and 4 bases from J, with 18 bases in between. CDR3 nucleotides: TGTGCCAGAGCGAGGGAGACCTGGAGCTATGGCTACACCTTC. Translated: CARARETWSYGYTF.

There are a few counts of this clonotype. The chain recombines TRBV7-2 with TRBJ1-5; D ambiguous. CDR1 and CDR2 from the germline V gene are SGHTA and FQGNSA. This CDR3 spans 16 amino acids. Trimming shortened V by 1 base and J by 1 base, and 11 bases separated the two germline ends. The CDR3 nucleotides are TGTGCCAGCAGCTTAGGTCCGGGTCCAAGCAATCAGCCCCAGCATTTT. This translates into CASSLGPGPSNQPQHF.

This clonotype was counted a few times. The CDR3 coding sequence is TGCGCCAGCAGCCAAGATCTGGACAGGGGGCGAGCGAACACTGAAGCTTTCTTT. It codes for CASSQDLDRGRANTEAFF. This sequence joins TRBV4-1 and TRBJ1-1; 11 bases align to TRBD1. The germline V gene has CDR1 MGHRA and CDR2 YSYEKL. The junction had 7 bases not matched to a gene; V was cut back by 0 bases and J by 1 base. The CDR3 has 18 amino acids.

The gene calls are TRBV29-1 and TRBJ1-5; D might be TRBD1 (5 bases). Germline assignment: CDR1 SQVTM and CDR2 ANQGSEA. The CDR3 runs 13 residues. Trimming removed 5 bases from V and 2 bases from J, with 10 bases in between. This CDR3 reads CSVKMGGNQPQHF. The CDR3 nucleotides read TGCAGCGTTAAAATGGGGGGCAATCAGCCCCAGCATTTT.